This TCR beta chain emerged from a study of CXCR3-negative and CXCR3-positive naive CD8 T cells. At the level of the study: With about 1.5 +/- 0.3 million reads per library, the TRB reads numbered around 140 million in total. Study results and limitations: Naive cells that were CXCR3-positive had more hydrophobic TRB CDR3s (compared with CXCR3-negative naive cells).

Naive CD8+ T cells carried a CD45RO-CCR7+CD27+CD95- phenotype. As for this clonotype: Its specificity is unknown.

The CDR3 covers 14 residues. Germline V gives CDR1 MNHNS, CDR2 SASEGT. The TRB libraries of cDNA were built by UMI-labeled 5' RACE. After re-calling the 5' RACE reads, TCRdb lists one entry per CDR3 protein, DNA absent. The sample totals around 63,000 distinct CDR3 sequences. The chain carries TRBV6-1 and TRBJ1-2; the D gene TCRdb calls, TRBD1, cannot be checked with no DNA. The receptor comes from a human donor in good health. Some clones in this sample may be carry-over from other donors' samples. What was sequenced was naive CXCR3+ CD8+ T cells from blood. The sample's subset: CD45RO-CCR7+CD27+CD95- naive CD8+ T cells expressing CXCR3 (TNR3+). The chain's CDR3 is CASSPWGQSYGYTF.